These 23 T cell receptor beta chains share one sample of origin, sequenced in a study of cytomegalovirus exposure and HLA in healthy donors. The study ran its PCR with 60 Vbeta and 13 Jbeta primers. Using immunoSEQ multiplex PCR, the repertoire was profiled, and TCRdb retains in-frame clones only, with some absent. The sample includes 130,000 or so clones, around 80% of them seen just once. Source material: PBMCs. These receptors were collected from a young man in good health and CMV-seronegative.

The V gene is TRBV4-1, the J gene TRBJ2-1; 9 bases agree with TRBD2. The CDR3 is made up of 17 amino acids. Germline V gene lookup returns CDR1 MGHRA and CDR2 YSYEKL. V trimming: 1 base; J trimming: 10 bases; junction bases outside the gene matches: 14. The CDR3 bases are TGCGCCAGCAGCCAAGTAACCGGGACTAGCAATGGAGGGGAGCAGTTCTTC. Translated: CASSQVTGTSNGGEQFF.

This chain links TRBV5-6 with TRBJ1-1; D possibly corresponds to TRBD1 (5 bases). The CDR3 has 15 amino acids. Germline CDR1 SGHDT, CDR2 YYEEEE. Between the trimmed V and J ends, which lost 0 bases and 6 bases, there was a span of 15 bases. The CDR3 here is CASSLVGASGAEAFF. The CDR3, as DNA: TGTGCCAGCAGCTTGGTAGGGGCCAGCGGGGCTGAAGCTTTCTTT.

V usage is TRBV6-5 and J usage is TRBJ2-5; TRBD2 might be the D (6 bases). V was clipped by 2 bases and J by 1 base, with 11 bases between them. CDR1 and CDR2 from the germline V gene are MNHEY and SVGAGI. The CDR3 runs to 15 residues. The DNA for the CDR3 is TGTGCCAGCAGTTACCGGGACGGGAGCCAAGAGACCCAGTACTTC. Protein product: CASSYRDGSQETQYF.

The V gene is TRBV10-3, the J gene TRBJ2-3; D is perhaps TRBD1 (6 bases). Trimming left V 2 bases short and J 4 bases short, with 16 bases between. In germline, CDR1 is ENHRY, CDR2 SYGVKD. This CDR3 is 16 amino acids long. The CDR3 region is CAISEGGPKGADTQYF. The CDR3, as DNA: TGTGCCATCAGTGAGGGTGGGCCAAAGGGGGCAGATACGCAGTATTTT.

V usage is TRBV28 and J usage is TRBJ1-2, with D maybe TRBD1 (6 bases). CDR1 and CDR2 (germline): MDHEN, SYDVKM. The V end was cut by 4 bases, the J end by 8 bases, with 11 bases between. The length of the CDR3 is 12 residues. The CDR3 is CASSYPGVGYTF. In nucleotides, the CDR3 is TGTGCCAGCAGTTATCCAGGGGTAGGCTACACCTTC.

V is TRBV18 and J is TRBJ1-2; D may be TRBD1 (6 bases). Germline loops: CDR1 KGHSH, CDR2 LQKENI. V was clipped by 5 bases and J by 3 bases, with 10 bases between them. This CDR3 spans 13 amino acids. The CDR3 loop reads CASSRGLDYGYTF. CDR3 nucleotides: TGTGCCAGCTCAAGGGGGTTGGACTATGGCTACACCTTC.

This chain connects TRBV2 to TRBJ2-2; no firm D call. CDR1 SNHLY and CDR2 FYNNEI come from the germline V gene. This CDR3 contains 12 residues. Trimming removed 8 bases from V and 2 bases from J, with 6 bases in between. The CDR3 DNA reads as TGTGCCAGCGCACTAAACACCGGGGAGCTGTTTTTT. Its protein product is CASALNTGELFF.

Written as DNA, the CDR3 is TGTGCCAGCAGCTTACGACGGGAGCCAGATTACAATGAGCAGTTCTTC. As protein: CASSLRREPDYNEQFF. This sequence joins TRBV11-2 and TRBJ2-1; D is perhaps TRBD2 (6 bases). V was clipped by 2 bases and J by 4 bases, with 15 bases between them. Germline V gene lookup returns CDR1 SGHAT and CDR2 FQNNGV. CDR3 length: 16 residues.

There are a few counts of this clone. V and J are TRBV5-4 and TRBJ1-5; D call uncertain. CDR1 and CDR2 from the germline V gene are SGHNT and YYREEE (reference sequence). V lost 4 bases, J lost 4 bases, and 15 bases lay in between. CDR3 length equals 15 residues. The CDR3 DNA reads as TGTGCCAGCAGCAAAGATTTGGCAGAAAATCAGCCCCAGCATTTT. Its protein is CASSKDLAENQPQHF.

This clone has a single count. V is TRBV4-1 and J is TRBJ1-1, with D maybe TRBD1 (5 bases). The germline CDR1 and CDR2 sequences are MGHRA and YSYEKL. The germline V and J ends were trimmed by 4 bases and 3 bases, with 15 bases remaining between them. The CDR3 has 15 residues. CDR3 bases: TGCGCCAGCAGCCGAATGGTGGGGGGGGACACTGAAGCTTTCTTT. Protein: CASSRMVGGDTEAFF.

The chain links TRBV5-1 to TRBJ1-1; possibly TRBD1 for D (6 bases). V was clipped by 6 bases and J by 1 base, with 10 bases between them. Germline V gene lookup returns CDR1 SGHRS and CDR2 YFSETQ. The CDR3 spans 13 residues. DNA of the CDR3: TGCGCCAGCACCCTGGGACAGAACACTGAAGCTTTCTTT. Its protein is CASTLGQNTEAFF. Drawing the rest from reference TRBV5-1 and TRBJ1-1, the complete variable domain is KAGVTQTPRYLIKTRGQQVTLSCSPISGHRSVSWYQQTPGQGLQFLFEYFSETQRNKGNFPGRFSGRQFSNSRSEMNVSTLELGDSALYLCASTLGQNTEAFFGQGTRLTVV.

A remark on this clone: Other DNA sequences in the sample encode the same CDR3. The rearrangement links TRBV28 to TRBJ2-1, with D possibly matching TRBD2 (6 bases). This CDR3 region has 15 residues. Germline V lookup: CDR1 MDHEN, CDR2 SYDVKM. V was cut by 5 bases and J by 0 bases, with 11 bases left in between. The CDR3 here is CASSPGGSSYNEQFF. CDR3 DNA: TGTGCCAGCAGTCCCGGAGGGAGCTCCTACAATGAGCAGTTCTTC.

J is TRBJ2-7 and V is TRBV6-5; D remains ambiguous. Germline CDR1 MNHEY, CDR2 SVGAGI. The CDR3 has 14 amino acids. V lost 6 bases, J lost 0 bases, and 12 bases lay in between. The CDR3 DNA follows: TGTGCCAGCAGGAGGAAATCGAGCTCCTACGAGCAGTACTTC. Amino acid sequence: CASRRKSSSYEQYF.

The sample holds one count of this clone. DNA for the CDR3: TGTGCCAGCAGCTACAGGGCAGGCTCCTACGAGCAGTACTTC. Residues: CASSYRAGSYEQYF. This chain connects TRBV5-6 to TRBJ2-7; D may be TRBD1 (6 bases). This CDR3 spans 14 amino acids. V lost 3 bases and J lost 0, with 10 bases in between. Germline values: CDR1 SGHDT, CDR2 YYEEEE.

The J gene is TRBJ2-1, the V gene TRBV6-1, with D tentatively TRBD2 (6 bases). The ends were cut back, 6 bases at V and 0 bases at J, with 9 bases in the middle. The CDR3 covers 14 residues. The V gene's germline CDR1 is MNHNS and CDR2 SASEGT. CDR3: CASSRDFSYNEQFF. The CDR3 bases are TGTGCCAGCAGCCGGGACTTCTCCTACAATGAGCAGTTCTTC.

The CDR3 region has the DNA TGTGCCAGCAGGGGGGAGGGCACAGATACGCAGTATTTT. This gives the protein CASRGEGTDTQYF. V is TRBV2 and J is TRBJ2-3; a weak D match, TRBD2 (6 bases). CDR3 length equals 13 residues. Germline lookup yields CDR1 SNHLY and CDR2 FYNNEI. V lost 6 bases, J lost 1 base, and 8 bases lay in between.

This sequence joins TRBV6-1 and TRBJ2-3, with 7 bases that match TRBD1. This CDR3 is built from 14 residues. The junction had 4 bases not matched to a gene; V was cut back by 3 bases and J by 4 bases. Germline V CDR1 and CDR2: MNHNS, SASEGT. This chain's CDR3 is CASSERQGSDTQYF. The CDR3, as DNA: TGTGCCAGCAGTGAGCGACAGGGCTCAGATACGCAGTATTTT.

The CDR3 protein is CASSPGYGYTF. The CDR3 DNA sequence: TGTGCCAGCAGCCCCGGCTATGGCTACACCTTC. J is TRBJ1-2 and V is TRBV7-9; D uncertain. V lost 5 bases to trimming and J lost 4 bases, with 5 bases between them. The CDR3 has 11 residues. The germline gives CDR1 SEHNR, CDR2 FQNEAQ (reference sequence).

The rearrangement joins TRBV6-5 to TRBJ2-5, with 7 bases identical to TRBD1. The J call is doubtful: the DNA matches TRBJ2-7 better. The CDR3 runs to 13 residues. Germline CDR1 and CDR2: MNHEY and SVGAGI. DNA of the CDR3: TGTGCCAGCAGTTTGACAGGGAACCACGAGCAGTACTTC. This encodes CASSLTGNHEQYF.

This chain links TRBV6-5 with TRBJ1-1; D gene ambiguous. Deletions cut 0 bases from V and 9 bases from J, with 11 bases between. The CDR3 covers 13 residues. Germline loops: CDR1 MNHEY, CDR2 SVGAGI. Here the CDR3 DNA reads TGTGCCAGCAGTTACTCGCACAACGTACAAGCTTTCTTT. This encodes CASSYSHNVQAFF.

The rearrangement links TRBV2 to TRBJ2-6; D unclear. The CDR3 has 16 residues. The V gene's germline CDR1 is SNHLY and CDR2 FYNNEI. Trimming removed 2 bases from V and 0 bases from J, with 8 bases in between. Written as DNA, the CDR3 is TGTGCCAGCAGTGAACGACTGTCCTCTGGGGCCAACGTCCTGACTTTC. Protein sequence: CASSERLSSGANVLTF. Based on the CDR3 plus reference TRBV2 and TRBJ2-6, the full variable domain is EPEVTQTPSHQVTQMGQEVILRCVPISNHLYFYWYRQILGQKVEFLVSFYNNEISEKSEIFDDQFSVERPDGSNFTLKIRSTKLEDSAMYFCASSERLSSGANVLTFGAGSRLTVL.

The chain carries TRBV5-5 and TRBJ1-1; 9 bases are shared with TRBD1. Germline V lookup: CDR1 SGHKS, CDR2 YYEKEE (reference sequence). Trimming cost V 1 base and J 6 bases; bases outside gene matches: 4. CDR3 length equals 14 residues. In nucleotides, the CDR3 is TGTGCCAGCAGCTTGACAGGGGGCAGGTCTGAAGCTTTCTTT. Translation: CASSLTGGRSEAFF.

The chain employs TRBV11-1 and TRBJ1-2; no firm D call. The CDR3 has 14 residues. CDR1 is SGHAT and CDR2 is FQDESV in the germline V gene (reference sequence). The germline V and J ends were trimmed by 5 bases and 6 bases, with 16 bases remaining between them. This CDR3 reads CASSLLYSLDGYTF. The CDR3 DNA follows: TGTGCCAGCAGCCTCCTTTACAGTCTGGATGGCTACACCTTC. Together with reference TRBV11-1 and TRBJ1-2, the CDR3 gives the full variable domain: EAEVAQSPRYKITEKSQAVAFWCDPISGHATLYWYRQILGQGPELLVQFQDESVVDDSQLPKDRFSAERLKGVDSTLKIQPAELGDSAMYLCASSLLYSLDGYTFGSGTRLTVV.